This TCR beta chain came from a study of T cell repertoires in cytomegalovirus infection. TCRdb re-derived calls from the reads in MiXCR, one entry per CDR3 protein. This sample yields 150,000 to 200,000 distinct CDR3 sequences, of which roughly 19% are seen a single time; approximately 3% belongs to the top ten. This clonotype was seen a few times. This CDR3 comprises 15 residues. V was clipped by 1 base and J by 4 bases; unmatched bases: 4. The V gene's germline CDR1 is SGHRS and CDR2 YFSETQ. The sample taken for sequencing was PBMCs. The chain joins TRBV5-1 to TRBJ2-5; 10 bases are shared with TRBD2. The sequence was obtained from a human donor in good health (CMV status not recorded). Some clones in this sample may be carry-over from other donors' samples. The CDR3 nucleotides read TGCGCCAGCAGCTTGCGGAGCGGGAGGGTAGAGACCCAGTACTTC. Protein sequence: CASSLRSGRVETQYF.